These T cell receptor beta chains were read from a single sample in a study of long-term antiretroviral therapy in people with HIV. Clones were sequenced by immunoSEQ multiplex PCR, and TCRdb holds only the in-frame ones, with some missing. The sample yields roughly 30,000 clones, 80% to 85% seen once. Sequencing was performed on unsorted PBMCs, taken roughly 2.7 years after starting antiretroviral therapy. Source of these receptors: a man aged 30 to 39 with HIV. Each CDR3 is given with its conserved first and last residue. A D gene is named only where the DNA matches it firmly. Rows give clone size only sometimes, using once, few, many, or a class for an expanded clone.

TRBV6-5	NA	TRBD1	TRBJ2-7	TGTGCCAGCAGACTGGGACAGCGGAGGTCGGAGCAGTACTTC	CASRLGQRRSEQYF
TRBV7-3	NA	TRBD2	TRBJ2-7	TGTGCCAGCAGCGCCCGACTAGCGGGCGAGCAGTACTTC	CASSARLAGEQYF
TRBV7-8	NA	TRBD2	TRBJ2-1	TGTGCCAGCAGCCATCGACTAGCGGGAGGGCCTAACAATGAGCAGTTCTTC	CASSHRLAGGPNNEQFF
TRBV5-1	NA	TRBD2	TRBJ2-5	TGCGCCAGCAGCGATGCGGGACTAGGGAGAGAGACCCAGTACTTC	CASSDAGLGRETQYF
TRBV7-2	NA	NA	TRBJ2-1	TGTGCCAGCAGCTTAGAGCCGAGCTCCTACAATGAGCAGTTCTTC	CASSLEPSSYNEQFF
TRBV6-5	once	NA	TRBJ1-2	TGTGCCAGCAGTTACGAGGCTCGGGATGGCTACACCTTC	CASSYEARDGYTF
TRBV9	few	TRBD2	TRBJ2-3	TGTGCCAGCAGCGTAGCTGGGGCTAGCGGGGGGACAGATACGCAGTATTTT	CASSVAGASGGTDTQYF
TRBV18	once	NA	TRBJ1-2	TGTGCCAGCTCACCAGGAGTGTCAGTGGGCTACACCTTC	CASSPGVSVGYTF
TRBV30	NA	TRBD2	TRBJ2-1	TGTGCCTGGAGACCCAACCCGGGACTAGGCTACAATGAGCAGTTCTTC	CAWRPNPGLGYNEQFF
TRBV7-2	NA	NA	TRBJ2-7	TGTGCCAGCAGCTTAGTCGGGGGAGGGGGCTCTCGGGAGCAGTACTTC	CASSLVGGGGSREQYF
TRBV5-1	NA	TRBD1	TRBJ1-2	TGCGCCAGCAGCGTAGGGACAGGGGGCGAGAGTGGCTACACCTTC	CASSVGTGGESGYTF